This entry describes one T cell receptor (beta chain). The antigen remains unidentified. This entry is derived from a study of CD4 T cells in relation to SARS-CoV-2 and coronaviruses. CDR3 size: 14 residues. The germline V gene has CDR1 LNHDA and CDR2 SQIVND (reference sequence). V was shortened by 1 base and J by 6 bases, with 10 bases between the two germline ends. Study-level results: Samples before the pandemic and after infection were not matched within any donor. In around 60% of donors, memory CD4+ clonotypes crossrecognized SARS-CoV-2 and at least one common cold coronavirus spike.

TCRdb's copy holds only in-frame clones and misses some; the assay was immunoSEQ multiplex PCR. This repertoire shows around 31,000 clones, more than 70% found once; its top ten account for 9% to 15%. CD4+ T cells from unexposed donors were obtained before the COVID-19 pandemic (2011-2018). After roughly ten days of culture, CD4+ T cells were isolated. Cells permitting, SARS-CoV-2 S/N and four cold-coronavirus spikes were tested on unexposed-donor CD4+ T cells. The chain combines TRBV19 with TRBJ1-5; D uncertain. This clonotype was obtained from a human donor in good health. Sequences were obtained from CD4+ T cells from PBMCs, cultured in vitro. The CDR3 here is CASSIVLVGQPQHF. The CDR3 DNA reads as TGTGCCAGTAGTATAGTCCTGGTGGGTCAGCCCCAGCATTTT. The entire variable domain, with the rest obtained from reference TRBV19 and TRBJ1-5, is as follows: DGGITQSPKYLFRKEGQNVTLSCEQNLNHDAMYWYRQDPGQGLRLIYYSQIVNDFQKGDIAEGYSVSREKKESFPLTVTSAQKNPTAFYLCASSIVLVGQPQHFGDGTRLSIL.